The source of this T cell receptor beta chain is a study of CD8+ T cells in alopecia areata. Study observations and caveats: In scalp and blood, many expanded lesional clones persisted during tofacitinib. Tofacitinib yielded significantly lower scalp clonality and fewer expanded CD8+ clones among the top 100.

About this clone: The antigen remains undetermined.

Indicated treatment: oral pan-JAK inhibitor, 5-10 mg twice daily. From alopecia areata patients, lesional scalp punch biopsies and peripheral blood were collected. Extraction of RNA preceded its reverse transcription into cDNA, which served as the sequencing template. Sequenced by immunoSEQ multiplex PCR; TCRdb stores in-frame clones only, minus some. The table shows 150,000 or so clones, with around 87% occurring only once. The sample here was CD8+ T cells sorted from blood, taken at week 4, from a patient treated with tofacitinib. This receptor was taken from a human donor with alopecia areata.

The CDR3 spells CAWTSLAGNTGELFF. CDR3 in DNA: TGTGCCTGGACATCACTAGCGGGTAACACCGGGGAGCTGTTTTTT. This rearrangement joins TRBV30 to TRBJ2-2; TRBD2 agrees at 9 bases. Per germline, CDR1 GTSNPN and CDR2 SVGIG (reference sequence). The CDR3 runs to 15 residues. J was trimmed by 2 bases and V by 4 bases; bases with no gene match: 5.